The T cell receptor (beta chain) described here comes from a study of blood T cell repertoires in COVID-19. At the level of the study: Whether acute or convalescent, the COVID-19 samples came from the United States, Italy and Spain. The cDNA or gDNA used as material had been derived from T cells, B-cell-depleted T cells, or PBMCs.

In its sample, this clone was seen once. Profiled with immunoSEQ multiplex PCR; TCRdb holds only in-frame clones, not every one. The repertoire holds approximately 230,000 clones, with about nine tenths as singletons. Recruitment covered about 26 US areas and drew participants whose ages spanned about 18 to 100 years. The length of the CDR3 is 17 residues. Trimming stripped 2 bases from V and 9 bases from J, with 20 bases between. Germline V gene lookup returns CDR1 MNHNS and CDR2 SASEGT. The chain links TRBV6-1 to TRBJ1-6, with D unclear. The TCR originated in a man between 18 and 29 years old who had recovered from COVID-19. Material for sequencing was PBMCs or T cells enriched from blood (not recorded which). Written as DNA, the CDR3 is TGTGCCAGCAGTGAACTCGGTGTGGCGGCGAGGAGTTCACCCCTCCACTTT. Amino acid sequence: CASSELGVAARSSPLHF.